This T cell receptor (beta chain) appears in the sequencing data of a study of cytomegalovirus exposure and HLA in healthy donors. For the study at large: There were fewer than 500 genotyped donors. Of these, roughly 80% fell in the genetic ancestry cluster associated with self-reported Caucasian donors.

General study results and limits: Immune exposure data for these donors was limited to CMV serostatus. Association of some 18,000 TCR beta sequences with HLA alleles was found at 0.05 false discovery rate in a later analysis.

A word on this clone: Its antigen is unknown.

In the PCR, 60 Vbeta and 13 Jbeta primers were used. Data came from immunoSEQ multiplex PCR; TCRdb stores just in-frame clones and leaves some out. Of roughly 110,000 clones listed, approximately 60% are singletons. This clonotype originated in a woman younger than 45 in good health and CMV-seronegative. Sequences were obtained from PBMCs.

The CDR3 spells CASSGSLHSYNEQFF. The CDR3 DNA reads TGTGCCAGCAGCGGGAGTTTACACTCCTACAATGAGCAGTTCTTC. The chain is built from TRBV11-2 and TRBJ2-1, with a possible D match to TRBD2 (5 bases). Germline lookup yields CDR1 SGHAT and CDR2 FQNNGV. Trimming pared 5 bases from V and 0 bases from J, leaving 11 bases between. The CDR3 loop spans 15 amino acids.